This T cell receptor beta chain was sequenced for a study of cytomegalovirus exposure and HLA in healthy donors. Of note for this clone: Its target is not known.

Study results and caveats: Many donors shared some public TCRs, even though most TCR sequences were rare.

CDR1 and CDR2 (germline): GTSNPN, SVGIG (reference sequence). V lost 0 bases, J lost 9 bases, and 7 bases lay in between. The CDR3 consists of 11 residues. 13 Jbeta primers and 60 Vbeta primers were used for the PCR. Method: immunoSEQ multiplex PCR; TCRdb's copy keeps in-frame clones and lacks some. The sample holds 200,000 to 250,000 clones, about 88% seen once. This chain joins TRBV30 and TRBJ2-3; D is undetermined. The sample taken for sequencing was PBMCs. The TCR comes from a girl aged 2-9 years in good health and CMV-seronegative. For the CDR3, the DNA is TGTGCCTGGAGTGTAGTGCAGACGCAGTATTTT. Translation: CAWSVVQTQYF.